This T cell receptor (beta chain) derives from a study of blood T cells in healthy people across ages. Looking at the study overall: Per every two T cells, about one barcoded beta molecule was captured by template switching. Study outcomes and limitations: Compared with aged donors, long-lived donors showed fewer expanded clones, suggesting selection. Strongly correlated with naive T cell percentage was TCR beta diversity. Across the age range, TCR beta diversity per million T cells fell in a roughly linear way.

The CDR3 is 14 amino acids. Germline V lookup: CDR1 SGHAT, CDR2 FQNNGV. The V end lost 1 base, the J end lost 4 bases, and 9 bases lay between the germline ends. This clonotype was recorded many times. What it binds is not known. It was with a sample-barcoded 5' primer and a J-beta primer mix that a second PCR of about 7 to 12 cycles was run. TCRdb called the 5' RACE reads again in MiXCR, with one record for every CDR3 protein. The data hold 550,000 to 650,000 distinct CDR3 sequences, with about 28% observed a single time. The genes are TRBV11-2 and TRBJ2-3; no clear D gene. Sequencing used blood. The clonotype was recovered from a woman older than 75 in good health. The CDR3 DNA follows: TGTGCCAGCAGCTTAGGGCAGGCACCAGATACGCAGTATTTT. It encodes CASSLGQAPDTQYF.